This T cell receptor (beta chain) was captured in a study of cytotoxic CD8 clonotypes in ibrutinib-treated CLL. Profiled with immunoSEQ multiplex PCR; TCRdb holds only in-frame clones, not every one. Among about 130,000 clones listed, roughly three quarters were seen once. The germline V gene encodes CDR1 SGHRS and CDR2 YFSETQ. The CDR3 runs to 16 residues. Trimming removed 4 bases at V and 2 bases at J, with 18 bases between. Genomic DNA in a quantity of roughly 2 micrograms was derived from cryopreserved PBMCs for TCR beta libraries. As concerns this clone: This same CDR3 is encoded by further DNA sequences in the sample.

The source is a human donor with chronic lymphocytic leukemia. The specimen comprised PBMCs, sampled after 12 months of ibrutinib treatment. V gene TRBV5-1 combines with J gene TRBJ1-1, with D unclear. For the CDR3, the DNA is TGCGCCAGCAGCCTGATAGGACTAGGATTAAACACTGAAGCTTTCTTT. Protein sequence: CASSLIGLGLNTEAFF.